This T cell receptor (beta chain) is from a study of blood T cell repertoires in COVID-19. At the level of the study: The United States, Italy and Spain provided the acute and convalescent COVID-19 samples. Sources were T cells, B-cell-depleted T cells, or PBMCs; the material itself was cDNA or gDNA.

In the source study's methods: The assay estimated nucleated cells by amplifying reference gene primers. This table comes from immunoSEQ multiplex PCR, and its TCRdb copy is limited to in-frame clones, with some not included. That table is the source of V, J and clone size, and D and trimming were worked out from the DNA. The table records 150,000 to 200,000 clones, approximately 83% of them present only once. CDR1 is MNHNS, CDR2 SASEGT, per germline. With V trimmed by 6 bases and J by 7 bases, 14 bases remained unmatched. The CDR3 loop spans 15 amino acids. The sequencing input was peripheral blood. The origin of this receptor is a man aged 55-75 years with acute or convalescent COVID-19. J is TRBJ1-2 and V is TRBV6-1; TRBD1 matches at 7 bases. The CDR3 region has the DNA TGTGCCAGCAGCAACAGGGGCACCGGGCCCGGTGGCTACACCTTC. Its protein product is CASSNRGTGPGGYTF.